One and the same sample provided the 21 T cell receptor beta chains below, sequenced in a study of shared clonotypes between healthy human individuals (dated by TCRdb to about 2020). The library was produced with the immunoSEQ multiplex PCR assay. The immuneACCESS repertoire file appears here via TCRdb, limited to in-frame rearrangements. These files lack a portion of the clones; in checked studies, under half of the deficit traces to unresolved V genes, and the cause of the others is not known. The sample table shows around 1.1 million clones, and 70% to 80% are seen once. Around 0.6% of the sample belongs to the ten largest clones. Input material: memory CD4+ T cells from PBMCs. The sample's cell subset or site label, in plain terms: CD45RA-negative fraction. The receptors here all came from a man between 18 and 35 years old in good health. Some clones in this sample may be carry-over from other donors' samples.

The rearrangement links TRBV16 to TRBJ2-1; D ambiguous. Trimming took off 2 bases at V and 8 bases at J, with 16 bases between the two ends. Per germline, CDR1 KGHSY and CDR2 FQNENV. CDR3 size: 15 residues. The CDR3 DNA reads TGTGCCAGCAGCCAACCTGCCACCCTTTCGGATGAGCAGTTCTTC. It yields the protein CASSQPATLSDEQFF.

A word on this clone: Given a far larger clone just one base away, this is likely a sequencing read error. Other DNA sequences of this sample code for an identical CDR3. The chain employs TRBV7-9 and TRBJ2-7; D is possibly TRBD1 or TRBD2 (5 bases each). The CDR3 is 15 amino acids. In germline, CDR1 is SEHNR, CDR2 FQNEAQ (reference sequence). V was clipped by 3 bases and J by 2 bases, with 14 bases between them. CDR3 DNA: TGTGCCAGCAGCTTGGGGTCAGGGAGTACCTACGAGCAGTACTTC. It encodes CASSLGSGSTYEQYF.

The V call is TRBV5-6, the J call TRBJ1-2; D possibly corresponds to TRBD1 (6 bases). This CDR3 is built from 15 residues. V gave up 6 bases and J gave up 8 bases, with 23 bases separating them. Germline loops: CDR1 SGHDT, CDR2 YYEEEE. DNA of the CDR3: TGTGCCAGCACCCGATGGGGGGGCGCGATAGGGGGCTACACCTTC. This codes for CASTRWGGAIGGYTF.

V is TRBV5-1 and J is TRBJ2-6, with D hard to call. The V end was cut by 8 bases, the J end by 2 bases, with 11 bases between. The germline V gene has CDR1 SGHRS and CDR2 YFSETQ. The CDR3 is 14 amino acids. CDR3 sequence (DNA): TGCGCCAGGTTCGAGAAGCCTGGGGCCAACGTCCTGACTTTC. It translates to CARFEKPGANVLTF.

The rearrangement links TRBV11-2 to TRBJ2-5; TRBD2 agrees at 9 bases. Germline values: CDR1 SGHAT, CDR2 FQNNGV. The CDR3 is 18 amino acids. The J segment lost 9 bases and the V segment lost 1 base, leaving 18 bases of the junction unmatched. CDR3: CASSLAGIGLARGEAQYF. The CDR3 nucleotides are TGTGCCAGCAGCTTAGCCGGAATAGGACTAGCGAGGGGGGAGGCCCAGTACTTC.

This chain links TRBV6-1 with TRBJ1-1, with D perhaps TRBD1 (5 bases). The CDR3 contains 14 residues. Germline loops: CDR1 MNHNS, CDR2 SASEGT. The V end was cut by 5 bases, the J end by 0 bases, with 10 bases between. The CDR3 nucleotides read TGTGCCAGCAGTTTCAGGGAACTGAACACTGAAGCTTTCTTT. This translates into CASSFRELNTEAFF.

As regards this clone: This may arise from a read error, as a much more abundant clone is one base away. Within the sample, other DNA sequences also encode this same CDR3. DNA of the CDR3: TGTGCCAGTAGTTACCCGGGAGTCGTTGACGAGCAGTACTTC. This sequence encodes CASSYPGVVDEQYF. The rearrangement joins TRBV6-6 to TRBJ2-7; the D gene is possibly TRBD2 (6 bases). Germline assignment: CDR1 MNHNY and CDR2 SVGAGI (reference sequence). This CDR3 is 14 amino acids long.

J is TRBJ2-2 and V is TRBV5-1; 14 bases agree with TRBD2. Trimming removed 4 bases from V and 3 bases from J; junction bases left unmatched: 8. Germline CDR1 reads SGHRS; CDR2 reads YFSETQ. There are 18 residues in the CDR3. The CDR3 loop is CASSARLAGGSYTGELFF. CDR3 DNA sequence: TGCGCCAGCAGCGCACGACTAGCGGGAGGGTCGTACACCGGGGAGCTGTTTTTT. Drawing the rest from reference TRBV5-1 and TRBJ2-2, the complete variable domain is KAGVTQTPRYLIKTRGQQVTLSCSPISGHRSVSWYQQTPGQGLQFLFEYFSETQRNKGNFPGRFSGRQFSNSRSEMNVSTLELGDSALYLCASSARLAGGSYTGELFFGEGSRLTVL.

The chain recombines TRBV6-5 with TRBJ2-7; 9 bases match TRBD1. The ends lost 0 bases at V and 5 bases at J; junction bases unmatched: 5. This CDR3 comprises 15 residues. Germline assignment: CDR1 MNHEY and CDR2 SVGAGI. The CDR3 region has the DNA TGTGCCAGCAGTTACTCAGGACAGGGGAACAACGAGCAGTACTTC. Translated, it gives CASSYSGQGNNEQYF.

This chain links TRBV6-1 with TRBJ1-2; 7 bases fit TRBD1. Germline trimming cut 6 bases from V and 4 bases from J; bases unmatched to any gene: 5. Germline CDR1 MNHNS, CDR2 SASEGT. The CDR3 runs to 13 residues. This CDR3 reads CASRRDRAYGYTF. As DNA, the CDR3 is TGTGCCAGCAGGCGGGACAGAGCCTATGGCTACACCTTC.

The V gene is TRBV14, the J gene TRBJ2-7, with D unresolved. The V gene's germline CDR1 is SGHDN and CDR2 FVKESK. The CDR3 is 14 amino acids. Trimming removed 2 bases at V and 1 base at J, with 9 bases between. The CDR3 nucleotides read TGTGCCAGCAGCCAATTTGGCTTATCCTACGAGCAGTACTTC. Translation: CASSQFGLSYEQYF.

This clone has just one count. The chain links TRBV11-3 to TRBJ2-3; D may be TRBD1 (6 bases). CDR3 length: 12 amino acids. The V end lost 5 bases, the J end lost 8 bases, and 11 bases lay between the germline ends. Germline V CDR1 and CDR2: SGHNT, YENEEA. CDR3 sequence: CASSNDRSTQYF. The CDR3 region has the DNA TGTGCCAGCAGCAACGACAGGAGTACGCAGTATTTT.

The chain links TRBV4-1 to TRBJ1-4; 7 bases map to TRBD1. CDR1 MGHRA and CDR2 YSYEKL come from the germline V gene. The CDR3 runs to 16 residues. V was pared by 0 bases and J by 8 bases, with 9 bases of the junction left unmatched. As DNA, the CDR3 is TGCGCCAGCAGCCAAGATCGAGACAGGGTTTTAGAAAAACTGTTTTTT. It encodes CASSQDRDRVLEKLFF.

This clone was counted only a few times. The chain recombines TRBV5-1 with TRBJ1-4, with TRBD1 identical over 7 bases. The CDR3 consists of 15 residues. Trimming at V came to 4 bases and at J to 7 bases, leaving 10 bases not matched to a gene. Germline CDR1 reads SGHRS; CDR2 reads YFSETQ. CDR3 protein: CASSPQQGRAEKLFF. The CDR3 coding sequence is TGCGCCAGCAGCCCTCAACAGGGGCGGGCTGAAAAACTGTTTTTT.

The chain couples TRBV14 to TRBJ2-1, with a weak D call TRBD1 (5 bases). The V gene lost 1 base and the J gene lost 2 bases, with 12 bases spanning the gap. Germline-derived CDR1 and CDR2 are SGHDN and FVKESK. The CDR3 covers 16 residues. CDR3 sequence (DNA): TGTGCCAGCAGCCAAGCGCAGGGTGCCCCCTACAATGAGCAGTTCTTC. It codes for CASSQAQGAPYNEQFF.

This clone was observed a few times. This chain links TRBV19 with TRBJ1-1, with D perhaps matching TRBD1 (6 bases). The CDR3 has 13 residues. Looked up from germline, CDR1 is LNHDA and CDR2 is SQIVND (reference sequence). Trimming pared 6 bases from V and 5 bases from J, leaving 13 bases between. The CDR3 DNA follows: TGTGCCAGTAGCACAGGGTTCAAAACTGAAGCTTTCTTT. Its translation is CASSTGFKTEAFF. Using reference TRBV19 and TRBJ1-1 for the parts outside the CDR3, the full variable domain is DGGITQSPKYLFRKEGQNVTLSCEQNLNHDAMYWYRQDPGQGLRLIYYSQIVNDFQKGDIAEGYSVSREKKESFPLTVTSAQKNPTAFYLCASSTGFKTEAFFGQGTRLTVV.

V usage is TRBV29-1 and J usage is TRBJ1-1; unclear D gene. Germline V gives CDR1 SQVTM, CDR2 ANQGSEA. The CDR3 sequence is 11 residues long. V was cut by 4 bases and J by 4 bases, with 7 bases left in between. The chain's CDR3 is CSVVPGTEAFF. The CDR3, as DNA: TGCAGCGTTGTCCCTGGCACTGAAGCTTTCTTT.

In its sample, this clone was seen once. The V gene is TRBV27, the J gene TRBJ2-7; no reliable D call. Per the germline V gene, CDR1 is MNHEY and CDR2 is SMNVEV (reference sequence). Trimming stripped 6 bases from V and 0 bases from J, with 18 bases between. The CDR3 is made up of 16 amino acids. The CDR3 bases are TGTGCCAGCAGCCCAATGGTGGACCGAAGCTCCTACGAGCAGTACTTC. Translating gives CASSPMVDRSSYEQYF.

The chain has TRBV5-1 and TRBJ2-7; 9 nucleotides align to TRBD1. Germline CDR1 and CDR2: SGHRS and YFSETQ. CDR3 size: 15 residues. With V trimmed by 3 bases and J by 7 bases, 11 bases remained unmatched. The CDR3 reads CASSWAGTGLREQYF. In DNA form, the CDR3 reads TGCGCCAGCAGCTGGGCCGGGACAGGGTTGCGAGAGCAGTACTTC.

About this clone: At the DNA level, this CDR3 is encoded by other sequences in the same sample as well. The genes are TRBV29-1 and TRBJ1-1; D is unclear. V gave up 5 bases and J gave up 0 bases, with 4 bases separating them. The germline V gene has CDR1 SQVTM and CDR2 ANQGSEA. The CDR3 has 11 amino acids. The CDR3 reads CSVSMNTEAFF. CDR3 coding DNA: TGCAGCGTTTCGATGAACACTGAAGCTTTCTTT.

On this clone itself: The same CDR3 also results from other DNA sequences found in this sample. The genes are TRBV19 and TRBJ1-5; D remains unclear. Germline assignment: CDR1 LNHDA and CDR2 SQIVND (reference sequence). The germline V and J ends were trimmed by 3 bases and 2 bases, with 8 bases remaining between them. This CDR3 contains 14 residues. Here the CDR3 DNA reads TGTGCCAGTAGTATCGGGCGAGGCAATCAGCCCCAGCATTTT. The encoded protein is CASSIGRGNQPQHF.